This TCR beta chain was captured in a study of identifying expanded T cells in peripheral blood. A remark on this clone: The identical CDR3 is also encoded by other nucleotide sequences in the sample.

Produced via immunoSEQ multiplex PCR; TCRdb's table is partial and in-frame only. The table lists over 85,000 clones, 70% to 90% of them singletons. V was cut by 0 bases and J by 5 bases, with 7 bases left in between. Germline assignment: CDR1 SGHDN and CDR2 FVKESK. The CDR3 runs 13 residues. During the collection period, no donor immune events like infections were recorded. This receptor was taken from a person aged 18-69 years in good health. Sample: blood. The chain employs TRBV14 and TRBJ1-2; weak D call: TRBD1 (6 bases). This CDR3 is CASSQDRGYGYTF. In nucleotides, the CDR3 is TGTGCCAGCAGCCAAGACAGGGGTTATGGCTACACCTTC.